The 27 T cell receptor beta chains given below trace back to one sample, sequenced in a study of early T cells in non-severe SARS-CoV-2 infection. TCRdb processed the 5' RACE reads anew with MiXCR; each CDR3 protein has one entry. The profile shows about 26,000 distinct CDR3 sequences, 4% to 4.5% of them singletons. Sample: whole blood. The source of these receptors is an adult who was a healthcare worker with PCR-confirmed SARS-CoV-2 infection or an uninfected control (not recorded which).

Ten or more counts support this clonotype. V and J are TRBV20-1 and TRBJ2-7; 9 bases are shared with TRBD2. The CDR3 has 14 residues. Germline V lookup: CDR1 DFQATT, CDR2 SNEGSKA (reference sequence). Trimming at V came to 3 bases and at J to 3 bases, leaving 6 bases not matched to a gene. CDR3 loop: CSASSGSLSYEQYF. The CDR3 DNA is TGCAGTGCTAGTAGCGGGAGCCTAAGCTACGAGCAGTACTTC.

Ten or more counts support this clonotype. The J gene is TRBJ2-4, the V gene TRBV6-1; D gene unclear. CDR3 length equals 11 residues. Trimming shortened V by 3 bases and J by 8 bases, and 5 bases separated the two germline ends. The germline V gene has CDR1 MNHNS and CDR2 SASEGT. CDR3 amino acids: CASSDWDIQYF. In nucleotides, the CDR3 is TGTGCCAGCAGTGACTGGGACATTCAGTACTTC.

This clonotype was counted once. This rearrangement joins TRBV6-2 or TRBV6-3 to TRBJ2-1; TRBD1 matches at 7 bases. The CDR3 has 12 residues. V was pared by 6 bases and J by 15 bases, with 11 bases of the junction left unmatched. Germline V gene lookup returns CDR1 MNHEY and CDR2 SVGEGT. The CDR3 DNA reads TGTGCCAGCAGCAGCGGACAGGTCCAGGGGTTCTTC. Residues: CASSSGQVQGFF.

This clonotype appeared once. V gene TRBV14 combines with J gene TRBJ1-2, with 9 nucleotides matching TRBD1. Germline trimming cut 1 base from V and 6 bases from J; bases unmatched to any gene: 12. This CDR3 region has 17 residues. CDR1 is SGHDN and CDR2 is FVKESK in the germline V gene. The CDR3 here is CASSQGDREGTSNGYTF. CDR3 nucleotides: TGTGCCAGCAGCCAAGGGGACAGGGAAGGAACTAGCAATGGCTACACCTTC.

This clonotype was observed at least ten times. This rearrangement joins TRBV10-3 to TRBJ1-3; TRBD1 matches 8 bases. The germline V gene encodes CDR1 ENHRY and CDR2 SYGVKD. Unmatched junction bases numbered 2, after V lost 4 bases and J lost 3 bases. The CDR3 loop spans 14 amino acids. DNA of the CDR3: TGTGCCATCAGTGCCGGACAGGGTGGAAACACCATATATTTT. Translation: CAISAGQGGNTIYF.

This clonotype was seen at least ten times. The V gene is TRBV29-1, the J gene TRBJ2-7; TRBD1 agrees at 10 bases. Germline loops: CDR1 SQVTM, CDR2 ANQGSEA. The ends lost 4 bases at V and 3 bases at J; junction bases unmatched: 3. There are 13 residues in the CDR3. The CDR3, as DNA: TGCAGCGTTGCCCGGGACAGGGGCTACGAGCAGTACTTC. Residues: CSVARDRGYEQYF.

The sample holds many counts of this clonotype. This CDR3 is CASSDGGSMRDTQYF. The CDR3 DNA follows: TGTGCCAGCAGTGACGGGGGGTCAATGCGGGATACGCAGTATTTT. The genes are TRBV6-2 or TRBV6-3 and TRBJ2-3; 7 nucleotides match TRBD2. Germline V CDR1 and CDR2: MNHEY, SVGEGT. The CDR3 sequence is 15 residues long. V dropped 5 bases and J dropped 6; count of bases not matched to a gene: 11.

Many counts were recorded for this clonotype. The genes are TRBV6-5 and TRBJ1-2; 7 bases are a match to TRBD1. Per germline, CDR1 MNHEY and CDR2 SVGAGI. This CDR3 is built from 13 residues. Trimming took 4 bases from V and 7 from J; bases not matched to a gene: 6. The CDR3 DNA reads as TGTGCCAGCAGTTCCCTCCGGACAGGTGGCTACACCTTC. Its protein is CASSSLRTGGYTF.

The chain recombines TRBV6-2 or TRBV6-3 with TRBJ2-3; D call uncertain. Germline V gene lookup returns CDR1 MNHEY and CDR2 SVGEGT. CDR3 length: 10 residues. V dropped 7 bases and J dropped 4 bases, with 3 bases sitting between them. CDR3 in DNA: TGTGCCAGCAAATCAGATACGCAGTATTTT. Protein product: CASKSDTQYF.

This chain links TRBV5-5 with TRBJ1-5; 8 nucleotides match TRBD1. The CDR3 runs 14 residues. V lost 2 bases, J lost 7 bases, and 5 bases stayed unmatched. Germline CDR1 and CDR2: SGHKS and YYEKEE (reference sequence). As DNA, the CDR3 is TGTGCCAGCAGCTTAAGGACAGGGAGGCAGCCCCAGCATTTT. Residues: CASSLRTGRQPQHF.

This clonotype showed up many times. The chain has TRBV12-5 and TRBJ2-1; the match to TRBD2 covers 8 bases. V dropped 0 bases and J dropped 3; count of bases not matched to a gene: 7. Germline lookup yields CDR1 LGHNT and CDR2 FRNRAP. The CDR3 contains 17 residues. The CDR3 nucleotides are TGTGCTAGTGGTTTGGTAACGCTGACTAGCGACTACAATGAGCAGTTCTTC. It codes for CASGLVTLTSDYNEQFF.

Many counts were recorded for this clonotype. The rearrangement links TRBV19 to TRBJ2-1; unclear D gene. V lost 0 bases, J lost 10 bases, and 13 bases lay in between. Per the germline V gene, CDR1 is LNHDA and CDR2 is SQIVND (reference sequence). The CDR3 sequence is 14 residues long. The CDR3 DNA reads TGTGCCAGTAGTATAGATCACCAGTCAGCGGAGCAGTTCTTC. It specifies CASSIDHQSAEQFF.

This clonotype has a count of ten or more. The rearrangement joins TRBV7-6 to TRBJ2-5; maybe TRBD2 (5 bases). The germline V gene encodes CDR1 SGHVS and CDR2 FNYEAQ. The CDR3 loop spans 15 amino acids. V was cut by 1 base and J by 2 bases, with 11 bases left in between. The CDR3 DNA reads TGTGCCAGCAGCTTAGGTACCGGGGTTCAAGAGACCCAGTACTTC. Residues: CASSLGTGVQETQYF.

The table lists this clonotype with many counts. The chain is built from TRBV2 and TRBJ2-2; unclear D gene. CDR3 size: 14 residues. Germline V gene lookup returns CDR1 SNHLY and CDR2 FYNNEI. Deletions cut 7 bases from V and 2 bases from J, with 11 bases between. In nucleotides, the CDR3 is TGTGCCAGCATTCCTGGGCTTAACACCGGGGAGCTGTTTTTT. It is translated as CASIPGLNTGELFF.

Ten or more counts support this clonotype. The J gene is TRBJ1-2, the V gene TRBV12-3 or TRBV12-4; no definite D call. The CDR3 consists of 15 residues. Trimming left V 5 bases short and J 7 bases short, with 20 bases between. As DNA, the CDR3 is TGTGCCAGCAGTACGGGATCTCTGTACGCCGGTGGCTACACCTTC. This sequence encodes CASSTGSLYAGGYTF.

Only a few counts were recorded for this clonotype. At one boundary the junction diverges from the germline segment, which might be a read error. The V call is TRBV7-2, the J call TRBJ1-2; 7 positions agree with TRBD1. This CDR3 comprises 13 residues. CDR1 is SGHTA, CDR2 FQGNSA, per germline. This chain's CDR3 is CASSLAAGTAPFF. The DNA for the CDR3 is TGTGCCAGCAGCTTAGCCGCCGGGACAGCTCCATTCTTC.

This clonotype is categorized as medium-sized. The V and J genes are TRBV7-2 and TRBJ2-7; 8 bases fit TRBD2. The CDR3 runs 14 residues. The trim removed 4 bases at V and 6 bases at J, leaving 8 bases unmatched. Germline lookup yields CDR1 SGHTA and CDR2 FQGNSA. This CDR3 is CASSYGRALSEQYF. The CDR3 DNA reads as TGTGCCAGCAGCTACGGGAGGGCCCTCAGCGAGCAGTACTTC.

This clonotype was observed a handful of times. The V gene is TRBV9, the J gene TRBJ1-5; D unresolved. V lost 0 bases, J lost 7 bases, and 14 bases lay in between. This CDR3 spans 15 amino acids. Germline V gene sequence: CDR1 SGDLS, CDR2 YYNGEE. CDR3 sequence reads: CASSVEGSVGQPQHF. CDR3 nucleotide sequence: TGTGCCAGCAGCGTAGAAGGGTCGGTAGGGCAGCCCCAGCATTTT.

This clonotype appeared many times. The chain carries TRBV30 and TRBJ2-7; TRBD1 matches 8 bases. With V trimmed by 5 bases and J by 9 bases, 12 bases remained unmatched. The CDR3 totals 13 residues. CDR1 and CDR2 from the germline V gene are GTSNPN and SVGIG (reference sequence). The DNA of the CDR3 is TGTGCCTGGCACAGGGGGAGGCAGGCAGGGCAGTACTTC. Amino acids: CAWHRGRQAGQYF.

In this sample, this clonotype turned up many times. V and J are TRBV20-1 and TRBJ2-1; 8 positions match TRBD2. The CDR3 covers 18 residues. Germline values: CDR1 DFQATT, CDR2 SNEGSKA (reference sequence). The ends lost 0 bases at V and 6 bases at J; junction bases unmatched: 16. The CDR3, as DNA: TGCAGTGCTAGAGACCGCCTCGGGTTGGGACTAGTGCCCAATGAGCAGTTCTTC. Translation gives CSARDRLGLGLVPNEQFF.

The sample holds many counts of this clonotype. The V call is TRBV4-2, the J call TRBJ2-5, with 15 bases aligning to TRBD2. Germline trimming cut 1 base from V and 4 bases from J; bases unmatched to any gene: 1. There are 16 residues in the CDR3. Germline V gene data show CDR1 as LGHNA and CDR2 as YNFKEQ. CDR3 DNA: TGTGCCAGCAGCCAAGGGACTAGCGGGAGGGTAGAGACCCAGTACTTC. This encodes CASSQGTSGRVETQYF.

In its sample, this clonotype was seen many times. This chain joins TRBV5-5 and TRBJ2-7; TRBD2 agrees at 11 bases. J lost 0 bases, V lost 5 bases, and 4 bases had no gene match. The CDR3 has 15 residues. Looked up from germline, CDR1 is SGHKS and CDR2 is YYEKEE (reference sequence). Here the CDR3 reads CASRWGLADSYEQYF. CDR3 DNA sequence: TGTGCCAGCAGATGGGGACTAGCGGACTCCTACGAGCAGTACTTC.

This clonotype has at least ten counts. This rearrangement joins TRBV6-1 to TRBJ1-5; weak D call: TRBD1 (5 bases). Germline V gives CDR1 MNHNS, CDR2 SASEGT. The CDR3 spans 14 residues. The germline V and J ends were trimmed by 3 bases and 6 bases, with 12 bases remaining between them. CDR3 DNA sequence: TGTGCCAGCAGTGATGATGGGGGGTTTCAGCCCCAGCATTTT. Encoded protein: CASSDDGGFQPQHF.

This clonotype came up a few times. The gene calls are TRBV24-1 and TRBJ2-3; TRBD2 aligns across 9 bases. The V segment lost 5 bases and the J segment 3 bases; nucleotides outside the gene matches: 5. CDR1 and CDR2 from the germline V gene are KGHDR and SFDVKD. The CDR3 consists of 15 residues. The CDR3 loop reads CATSALGLATDTQYF. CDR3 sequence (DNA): TGTGCCACCAGTGCCCTCGGACTAGCGACAGATACGCAGTATTTT.

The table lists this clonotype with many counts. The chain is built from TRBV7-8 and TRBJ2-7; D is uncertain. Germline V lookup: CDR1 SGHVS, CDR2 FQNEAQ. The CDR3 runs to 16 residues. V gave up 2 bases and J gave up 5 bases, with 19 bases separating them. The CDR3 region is CASSLQWGSRTHEQYF. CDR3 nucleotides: TGTGCCAGCAGCTTACAGTGGGGATCTAGGACCCACGAGCAGTACTTC.

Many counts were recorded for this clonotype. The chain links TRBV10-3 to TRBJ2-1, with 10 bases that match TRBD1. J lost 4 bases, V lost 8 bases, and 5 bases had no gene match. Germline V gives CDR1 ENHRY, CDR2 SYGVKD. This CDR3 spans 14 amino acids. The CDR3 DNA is TGTGCCATCGGGACAGGGGACGTATACAATGAGCAGTTCTTC. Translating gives CAIGTGDVYNEQFF.

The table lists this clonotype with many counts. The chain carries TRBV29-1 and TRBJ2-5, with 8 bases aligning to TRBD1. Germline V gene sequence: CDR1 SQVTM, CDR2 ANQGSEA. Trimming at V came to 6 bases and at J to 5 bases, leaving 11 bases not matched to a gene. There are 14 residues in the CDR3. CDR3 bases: TGCAGCGTGCACCGATGGACAGGGCAGGAGACCCAGTACTTC. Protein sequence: CSVHRWTGQETQYF.